These 30 T cell receptor beta chains were all obtained from the same sample, sequenced in a study of T cells in Graves' hyperthyroidism and ophthalmopathy. The TCR beta CDR3 regions underwent amplification using RNA transcripts as the source. An initial round of RT-PCR targeting the TCR CDR3 relied on the HTBI primer set. One entry per CDR3 protein, called by TCRdb with MiXCR from the multiplex PCR reads. This table has approximately 530,000 distinct CDR3 sequences, just under 20% appearing once. Sequenced sample: blood. The receptors derive from a middle-aged man with Graves' ophthalmopathy.

The chain joins TRBV19 to TRBJ2-3; no definite D call. This CDR3 contains 16 residues. The germline CDR1 and CDR2 sequences are LNHDA and SQIVND (reference sequence). V lost 3 bases and J 0 bases, leaving 13 bases between the germline ends. The CDR3 DNA is TGTGCCAGTAGTATTCTCCCCGTGACTAGCACAGATACGCAGTATTTT. Its protein is CASSILPVTSTDTQYF.

This clonotype was seen ten or more times. J is TRBJ2-7 and V is TRBV7-2; D is unresolved. V was shortened by 1 base and J by 5 bases, with 15 bases between the two germline ends. The germline gives CDR1 SGHTA, CDR2 FQGNSA. CDR3 size: 15 residues. As DNA, the CDR3 is TGTGCCAGCAGCTTAGTTGGCTCAAACGCGGACGAGCAGTACTTC. The encoded protein is CASSLVGSNADEQYF.

The genes are TRBV4-1 and TRBJ1-6; D gene unclear. The CDR3 totals 16 residues. Trimming pared 3 bases from V and 6 bases from J, leaving 15 bases between. From germline, CDR1 is MGHRA and CDR2 YSYEKL. CDR3 loop: CASSHRHGALNSPLHF. The DNA of the CDR3 is TGCGCCAGCAGCCATAGGCACGGAGCACTTAATTCACCCCTCCACTTT.

This clonotype was recorded at least ten times. The chain has TRBV28 and TRBJ2-7; 10 bases agree with TRBD1. The CDR3 sequence is 15 residues long. Germline values: CDR1 MDHEN, CDR2 SYDVKM. With V trimmed by 5 bases and J by 2 bases, 6 bases remained unmatched. CDR3 DNA: TGTGCCAGCAGTCACGCTGGACAGGGGGCCTACGAGCAGTACTTC. As protein: CASSHAGQGAYEQYF.

This clonotype came up many times. V is TRBV7-8 and J is TRBJ2-5; TRBD2 agrees at 14 bases. CDR3 length equals 18 residues. Trimming cost V 5 bases and J 5 bases; bases outside gene matches: 13. Germline loops: CDR1 SGHVS, CDR2 FQNEAQ. CDR3 residues: CASSPLGTSGGQGETQYF. In DNA form, the CDR3 reads TGTGCCAGCAGCCCCCTCGGGACTAGCGGGGGTCAAGGGGAGACCCAGTACTTC. Variable domain in full (rest from reference TRBV7-8 and TRBJ2-5): GAGVSQSPRYKVAKRGQDVALRCDPISGHVSLFWYQQALGQGPEFLTYFQNEAQLDKSGLPSDRFFAERPEGSVSTLKIQRTQQEDSAVYLCASSPLGTSGGQGETQYFGPGTRLLVL.

This sequence joins TRBV3-1 and TRBJ2-1; a weak D match, TRBD2 (6 bases). CDR3 size: 18 residues. The ends were cut back, 0 bases at V and 0 bases at J, with 15 bases in the middle. The V gene's germline CDR1 is LGHDT and CDR2 YNNKEL (reference sequence). The CDR3 sequence: CASSQDLVAVSSYNEQFF. As DNA, the CDR3 is TGTGCCAGCAGCCAAGATCTTGTAGCGGTAAGCTCCTACAATGAGCAGTTCTTC.

This clonotype was seen a few times. This sequence joins TRBV18 and TRBJ2-7, with D possibly matching TRBD2 (6 bases). The ends were cut back, 3 bases at V and 1 base at J, with 19 bases in the middle. The germline gives CDR1 KGHSH, CDR2 LQKENI. The CDR3 sequence is 17 residues long. The CDR3: CASSPEGPIQPSYEQYF. CDR3 bases: TGTGCCAGCTCACCGGAGGGACCTATCCAACCTTCCTACGAGCAGTACTTC.

This clonotype has a count of ten or more. The genes are TRBV7-2 and TRBJ2-5; the D call may be TRBD1 or TRBD2 (5 bases each). Trimming removed 5 bases at V and 1 base at J, with 20 bases between. Per the germline V gene, CDR1 is SGHTA and CDR2 is FQGNSA. This CDR3 has 17 amino acids. The CDR3 nucleotides are TGTGCCAGCAGCCGCTCCGGGACCCCGAGGGGCCAAGAGACCCAGTACTTC. Translation gives CASSRSGTPRGQETQYF.

The sample holds one count of this clonotype. CDR3 nucleotides: TGTGCCAGCAGCCGGGACCTAGAGAACTATGGCTACACCTTC. It yields the protein CASSRDLENYGYTF. The chain combines TRBV11-1 with TRBJ1-2; tentative D call: TRBD1 (5 bases). Trimming left V 5 bases short and J 2 bases short, with 12 bases between. Germline V gene sequence: CDR1 SGHAT, CDR2 FQDESV (reference sequence). The CDR3 sequence is 14 residues long.

This chain joins TRBV5-1 and TRBJ2-2; D is perhaps TRBD1 (5 bases). The germline V and J ends were trimmed by 2 bases and 0 bases, with 14 bases remaining between them. CDR1 is SGHRS and CDR2 is YFSETQ in the germline V gene. The CDR3 totals 17 residues. CDR3 sequence (DNA): TGCGCCAGCAGCTTTCAGGGTAGAGTTGCGAACACCGGGGAGCTGTTTTTT. As protein: CASSFQGRVANTGELFF. The whole variable domain, filled in from reference TRBV5-1 and TRBJ2-2, reads KAGVTQTPRYLIKTRGQQVTLSCSPISGHRSVSWYQQTPGQGLQFLFEYFSETQRNKGNFPGRFSGRQFSNSRSEMNVSTLELGDSALYLCASSFQGRVANTGELFFGEGSRLTVL.

This clonotype was recorded many times. V and J are TRBV12-3 or TRBV12-4 and TRBJ1-1; maybe TRBD1 (5 bases). Trimming removed 5 bases from V and 4 bases from J, with 20 bases in between. The CDR3 consists of 16 residues. The CDR3 nucleotides read TGTGCCAGCAGTCCCCCCGTAAGGGCGCAGGGCACTGAAGCTTTCTTT. Translating it yields CASSPPVRAQGTEAFF.

This clonotype showed up just a few times. The chain employs TRBV6-4 and TRBJ2-1; the match to TRBD2 covers 7 bases. Trimming removed 4 bases from V and 6 bases from J; junction bases left unmatched: 9. Germline loops: CDR1 MRHNA, CDR2 SNTAGT. This CDR3 contains 15 residues. Here the CDR3 reads CASSASRGFFNEQFF. The CDR3 nucleotides are TGTGCCAGCAGTGCCTCGCGGGGGTTTTTCAATGAGCAGTTCTTC.

V is TRBV30 and J is TRBJ1-6; D unresolved. This CDR3 has 13 residues. The germline V gene encodes CDR1 GTSNPN and CDR2 SVGIG (reference sequence). Trimming left V 0 bases short and J 12 bases short, with 12 bases between. The CDR3: CAWSVEGGIPLHF. CDR3 nucleotides: TGTGCCTGGAGTGTGGAGGGAGGAATACCCCTCCACTTT.

This chain joins TRBV28 and TRBJ1-1; 9 nucleotides align to TRBD1. The CDR3 spans 13 residues. Germline CDR1 reads MDHEN; CDR2 reads SYDVKM. V lost 7 bases and J lost 9; bases outside the gene matches: 9. DNA of the CDR3: TGTGCCAGCATCAACGGACAGGGGAGAAAAGCTTTCTTT. Residues: CASINGQGRKAFF.

This clonotype occurred a few times. V usage is TRBV12-3 or TRBV12-4 and J usage is TRBJ2-1, with TRBD2 as a possible D gene (5 bases). The ends were cut back, 3 bases at V and 5 bases at J, with 11 bases in the middle. This CDR3 contains 14 residues. The CDR3 DNA reads as TGTGCCAGCAGTTTTGGACTGGCAAACAATGAGCAGTTCTTC. Its protein is CASSFGLANNEQFF.

This clonotype occurred many times. The rearrangement uses TRBV30 and TRBJ1-1; no clear D. Germline V CDR1 and CDR2: GTSNPN, SVGIG (reference sequence). V lost 0 bases, J lost 4 bases, and 15 bases lay in between. The CDR3 runs 15 residues. The CDR3 is CAWSVHGYDGTEAFF. The CDR3 nucleotides are TGTGCCTGGAGTGTCCACGGATATGATGGCACTGAAGCTTTCTTT.

This clonotype was counted many times. The rearrangement links TRBV11-2 to TRBJ1-5; no clear D gene. The CDR3 totals 13 residues. With 3 bases removed from V and 9 bases from J, the gap between germline ends came to 12 bases. CDR1 is SGHAT and CDR2 is FQNNGV in the germline V gene. This CDR3 is CASSLEPVGPQHF. As DNA, the CDR3 is TGTGCCAGCAGCTTGGAGCCCGTGGGGCCCCAGCATTTT.

V is TRBV19 and J is TRBJ1-3; TRBD1 is a possible D gene (6 bases). CDR1 LNHDA and CDR2 SQIVND come from the germline V gene (reference sequence). V lost 4 bases and J 2 bases, leaving 15 bases between the germline ends. The CDR3 totals 16 residues. CDR3 amino acids: CASSTQGGGTGNTIYF. The CDR3 DNA sequence: TGTGCCAGTAGTACCCAAGGAGGGGGAACTGGAAACACCATATATTTT.

This clonotype came up many times. The CDR3: CASSPPGGGSNEKLFF. The CDR3 DNA is TGTGCCAGCAGCCCACCCGGGGGAGGGTCTAATGAAAAACTGTTTTTT. This chain links TRBV11-2 with TRBJ1-4, with D maybe TRBD1 (5 bases). The CDR3 covers 16 residues. Trimming stripped 5 bases from V and 3 bases from J, with 16 bases between. CDR1 is SGHAT, CDR2 FQNNGV, per germline.

The rearrangement joins TRBV20-1 to TRBJ1-2; no clear D. The V gene's germline CDR1 is DFQATT and CDR2 SNEGSKA (reference sequence). The CDR3 is 14 residues long. V was clipped by 3 bases and J by 1 base, with 12 bases between them. CDR3 region: CSASVTEFNYGYTF. CDR3 DNA: TGCAGTGCTAGCGTGACCGAATTTAACTATGGCTACACCTTC.

The chain couples TRBV29-1 to TRBJ1-6; 8 positions match TRBD1. Germline V CDR1 and CDR2: SQVTM, ANQGSEA. The CDR3 sequence is 13 residues long. V shed 6 bases, J shed 7 bases, and the junction held 5 bases outside the gene matches. The CDR3 DNA sequence: TGCAGCGTCGGGACAGGAGGGAATTCACCCCTCCACTTT. Its translation: CSVGTGGNSPLHF.

This clonotype has a count of ten or more. The chain has TRBV30 and TRBJ2-5; possible D gene TRBD2, 5 bases. Germline CDR1 and CDR2: GTSNPN and SVGIG (reference sequence). The CDR3 sequence is 13 residues long. Between the trimmed V and J ends, which lost 3 bases and 2 bases, there was a span of 10 bases. The DNA of the CDR3 is TGTGCCTGGAGCGGACTCCAACAAGAGACCCAGTACTTC. Translated: CAWSGLQQETQYF. The full variable domain, rest sourced from reference TRBV30 and TRBJ2-5, is SQTIHQWPATLVQPVGSPLSLECTVEGTSNPNLYWYRQAAGRGLQLLFYSVGIGQISSEVPQNLSASRPQDRQFILSSKKLLLSDSGFYLCAWSGLQQETQYFGPGTRLLVL.

This clonotype was counted ten times or more. The chain uses TRBV12-3 or TRBV12-4 and TRBJ1-4; TRBD1 matches 7 bases. CDR3 size: 15 residues. With 1 base clipped from V and 8 bases from J, the junction kept 7 bases outside the gene matches. Here the CDR3 DNA reads TGTGCCAGCAGTTTAGGACAGGGCGGAGGGGAAAAACTGTTTTTT. As protein: CASSLGQGGGEKLFF.

This clonotype was found many times. The J gene is TRBJ2-1, the V gene TRBV10-3; TRBD2 agrees at 7 bases. The CDR3 has 16 amino acids. With V trimmed by 4 bases and J by 0 bases, 6 bases remained unmatched. The V gene's germline CDR1 is ENHRY and CDR2 SYGVKD. In DNA, the CDR3 is TGTGCCATCAGTGGGGCTAGCGGAGACTCCTACAATGAGCAGTTCTTC. This codes for CAISGASGDSYNEQFF.

This clonotype has more than one count but fewer than ten. The chain uses TRBV5-1 and TRBJ1-1, with D possibly matching TRBD1 (6 bases). Trimming took 4 bases from V and 12 from J, leaving 19 bases between them. The CDR3 is made up of 13 amino acids. Per the germline V gene, CDR1 is SGHRS and CDR2 is YFSETQ. The CDR3 sequence: CASSPIGGDWSFF. Here the CDR3 DNA reads TGCGCCAGCAGCCCCATAGGGGGAGATTGGTCTTTCTTT.

This clonotype has just a few counts. The gene calls are TRBV6-1 and TRBJ2-3; 11 nucleotides align to TRBD2. V shed 2 bases and J 8 bases; nucleotides not matched to a gene: 18. Germline V lookup: CDR1 MNHNS, CDR2 SASEGT. The CDR3 is made up of 19 amino acids. In nucleotides, the CDR3 is TGTGCCAGCAGTGAAAATCCCTGGGGGGCTAGCGGGGGGTACGGTACGCAGTATTTT. It translates to CASSENPWGASGGYGTQYF.

This clonotype was detected ten times or more. The V and J genes are TRBV5-1 and TRBJ2-7, with a possible D match to TRBD1 (7 bases). The V gene's germline CDR1 is SGHRS and CDR2 YFSETQ. The CDR3 contains 13 residues. Trimming took 3 bases from V and 6 from J, leaving 13 bases between them. As DNA, the CDR3 is TGCGCCAGCAGCTCGGAGGGGGCCCGCGAGCAGTACTTC. This gives the protein CASSSEGAREQYF.

This sequence joins TRBV20-1 and TRBJ2-5, with 11 bases lining up with TRBD2. Germline trimming cut 4 bases from V and 9 bases from J; bases unmatched to any gene: 10. CDR1 is DFQATT, CDR2 SNEGSKA, per germline (reference sequence). CDR3 length: 14 amino acids. The CDR3 DNA reads as TGCAGTGCTACAGTAGCGGGGGGGAGTGGGGCCCAGTACTTC. It specifies CSATVAGGSGAQYF.

V usage is TRBV28 and J usage is TRBJ1-2; D is possibly TRBD1 (6 bases). This CDR3 region has 18 residues. With 2 bases removed from V and 7 bases from J, the gap between germline ends came to 26 bases. The germline V gene encodes CDR1 MDHEN and CDR2 SYDVKM. Here the CDR3 DNA reads TGTGCCAGCAGTTTAGCTCGGGCAGGGGTCCGGGTGATCGCTGGCTACACCTTC. This gives the protein CASSLARAGVRVIAGYTF.

The gene calls are TRBV19 and TRBJ2-5; D is unclear. Trimming stripped 0 bases from V and 5 bases from J, with 10 bases between. This CDR3 is built from 14 residues. Germline CDR1 and CDR2: LNHDA and SQIVND (reference sequence). The CDR3 region has the DNA TGTGCCAGTAGTATAGATTTTCTCCGGGAGACCCAGTACTTC. Translating it yields CASSIDFLRETQYF.